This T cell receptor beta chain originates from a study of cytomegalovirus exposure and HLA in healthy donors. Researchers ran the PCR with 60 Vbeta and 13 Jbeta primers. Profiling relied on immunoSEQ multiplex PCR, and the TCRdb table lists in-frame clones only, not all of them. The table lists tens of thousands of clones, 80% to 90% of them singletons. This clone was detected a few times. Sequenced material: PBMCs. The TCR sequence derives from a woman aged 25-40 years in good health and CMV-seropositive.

In DNA form, the CDR3 reads TGTGCCTGGAGTGTAGGAGGTTTAGGCTCTGGAAACACCATATATTTT. Translation: CAWSVGGLGSGNTIYF. The rearrangement uses TRBV30 and TRBJ1-3; no clear D. Germline V gene sequence: CDR1 GTSNPN, CDR2 SVGIG (reference sequence). The V and J ends lost 0 bases and 0 bases respectively, with 12 bases between them. The CDR3 has 16 residues. Full variable domain (outside the CDR3, taken from reference TRBV30 and TRBJ1-3): SQTIHQWPATLVQPVGSPLSLECTVEGTSNPNLYWYRQAAGRGLQLLFYSVGIGQISSEVPQNLSASRPQDRQFILSSKKLLLSDSGFYLCAWSVGGLGSGNTIYFGEGSWLTVV.